These T cell receptor beta chains were read from a single sample in a study of cytomegalovirus exposure and HLA in healthy donors. Libraries were prepared by immunoSEQ multiplex PCR; TCRdb keeps only in-frame clonotypes and omits some of them. The sample lists about 250,000 clones, 80% to 95% occurring once. The sequenced sample consisted of PBMCs. These receptors came from a girl aged 2-10 years in good health and CMV-seronegative. The CDR3 runs from the conserved cysteine through the conserved F or W. A D gene is named only where the DNA matches it firmly. Clone size is given for some rows only: seen once, a few or many times, or a class if the clone is expanded.

>NA|TRBV5-1|NA|13|TRBJ1-1
CASSLNGGTEAFF
TGCGCCAGCAGCTTGAACGGGGGGACTGAAGCTTTCTTT
>NA|TRBV2|NA|15|TRBJ1-5
CASSESLGGNQPQHF
TGTGCCAGCAGTGAAAGCCTCGGGGGCAATCAGCCCCAGCATTTT
>TRBD2|TRBV6-5|NA|15|TRBJ2-1
CASTPIAGAGNEQFF
TGTGCCAGCACTCCCATAGCGGGAGCGGGTAATGAGCAGTTCTTC
>NA|TRBV28|few|14|TRBJ1-1
CASSLGASNTEAFF
TGTGCCAGCAGTTTAGGGGCCTCGAACACTGAAGCTTTCTTT
>TRBD1|TRBV5-6|NA|13|TRBJ1-2
CATGQGANYGYTF
TGTGCCACGGGACAGGGGGCTAACTATGGCTACACCTTC
>NA|TRBV6-6|once|13|TRBJ1-4
CASSLSTNEKLFF
TGTGCCAGCAGCCTTTCAACTAATGAAAAACTGTTTTTT
>TRBD1|TRBV19|NA|15|TRBJ1-2
CASSMGQGANYGYTF
TGTGCCAGTAGTATGGGGCAGGGGGCGAACTATGGCTACACCTTC
>TRBD2|TRBV27|NA|15|TRBJ2-1
CASTLIAGGYNEQFF
TGTGCCAGCACTTTAATAGCGGGGGGTTACAATGAGCAGTTCTTC
>TRBD2|TRBV11-2|NA|16|TRBJ2-3
CASSTGLAGGPDTQYF
TGTGCCAGCAGCACCGGACTAGCGGGGGGGCCAGATACGCAGTATTTT
>TRBD2|TRBV5-1|NA|15|TRBJ2-1
CASSLETSGSNEQFF
TGCGCCAGCAGCTTAGAGACTAGCGGGAGCAATGAGCAGTTCTTC
>NA|TRBV29-1|NA|13|TRBJ2-7
CSVRPGTSYEQYF
TGCAGCGTTAGACCGGGAACGAGCTACGAGCAGTACTTC
>NA|TRBV2|once|10|TRBJ1-2
CASIQDGYTF
TGTGCCAGCATCCAGGATGGCTACACCTTC
>NA|TRBV10-3|NA|12|TRBJ2-3
CATLASTDTQYF
TGTGCCACCTTAGCTAGCACAGATACGCAGTATTTT
>NA|TRBV28|NA|11|TRBJ2-1
CASSNSGSRFF
TGTGCCAGCAGCAATTCGGGTTCGCGGTTCTTC
>TRBD1|TRBV6-5|few|14|TRBJ1-4
CASSPDRVGEKLFF
TGTGCCAGCAGTCCGGACAGGGTTGGGGAAAAACTGTTTTTT
>NA|TRBV30|NA|14|TRBJ1-2
CAWSVGRGPYGYTF
TGTGCCTGGAGTGTAGGCAGGGGACCCTATGGCTACACCTTC
>TRBD1|TRBV9|NA|17|TRBJ2-3
CASSASGGTGGTDTQYF
TGTGCCAGCAGCGCCTCAGGCGGGACAGGGGGTACAGATACGCAGTATTTT
>NA|TRBV25-1|NA|15|TRBJ2-7
CASSEVKGHSYEQYF
TGTGCCAGCAGTGAAGTGAAAGGACACTCCTACGAGCAGTACTTC
>TRBD2|TRBV2|once|14|TRBJ2-7
CASSPAGGAYEQYF
TGTGCCAGCAGCCCAGCGGGAGGGGCCTACGAGCAGTACTTC
>NA|TRBV2|NA|14|TRBJ1-2
CASKSGGGHYGYTF
TGTGCCAGCAAATCGGGAGGGGGGCACTATGGCTACACCTTC
>NA|TRBV28|NA|15|TRBJ1-2
CASSSPTGANYGYTF
TGTGCCAGCAGTTCCCCGACCGGAGCTAACTATGGCTACACCTTC
>TRBD1|TRBV6-5|NA|15|TRBJ1-4
CASSYARDRGEKLFF
TGTGCCAGCAGTTACGCCCGGGACAGGGGTGAAAAACTGTTTTTT
>TRBD1|TRBV18|NA|14|TRBJ2-7
CASSITGTAYEQYF
TGTGCCAGCTCTATCACCGGGACAGCCTACGAGCAGTACTTC
>NA|TRBV7-2|once|13|TRBJ2-1
CASSSDRSHEQFF
TGTGCCAGCAGCTCCGACAGGAGCCATGAGCAGTTCTTC
>NA|TRBV29-1|NA|11|TRBJ2-7
CSAGGNYEQYF
TGCAGCGCCGGTGGCAACTACGAGCAGTACTTC
>TRBD1|TRBV5-1|NA|17|TRBJ2-3
CASSLTTGGSQTDTQYF
TGCGCCAGCAGCTTGACTACAGGGGGCAGTCAGACAGATACGCAGTATTTT
>NA|TRBV6-5|NA|14|TRBJ1-1
CASSPRTVLTEAFF
TGTGCCAGCAGTCCGAGGACAGTCCTCACTGAAGCTTTCTTT
>TRBD1|TRBV19|NA|16|TRBJ2-3
CASSVMGTGGTDTQYF
TGTGCCAGTAGTGTCATGGGAACAGGGGGCACAGATACGCAGTATTTT
>NA|TRBV13|NA|15|TRBJ2-3
CASSVMGTLTDTQYF
TGTGCCAGCAGCGTAATGGGGACACTCACAGATACGCAGTATTTT
>TRBD2|TRBV9|NA|17|TRBJ2-7
CASSVDALAGSSYEQYF
TGTGCCAGCAGCGTAGACGCCCTAGCGGGGAGCTCCTACGAGCAGTACTTC
>NA|TRBV27|few|17|TRBJ1-1
CASSPTLSTDMNTEAFF
TGTGCCAGCAGTCCAACCCTATCGACAGACATGAACACTGAAGCTTTCTTT
>TRBD2|TRBV6-6|NA|16|TRBJ2-2
CASSYGVGGSGGELFF
TGTGCCAGCAGTTATGGTGTTGGCGGGAGCGGTGGGGAGCTGTTTTTT
>NA|TRBV7-8|NA|13|TRBJ1-5
CASSTGPGQPQHF
TGTGCCAGCAGCACAGGGCCCGGTCAGCCCCAGCATTTT
>NA|TRBV14|NA|15|TRBJ2-5
CASSQGPSFRETQYF
TGTGCCAGCAGCCAAGGGCCTAGCTTCAGGGAGACCCAGTACTTC
>TRBD2|TRBV19|NA|13|TRBJ2-2
CASTHSGSGELFF
TGTGCCAGTACCCATAGCGGGAGCGGGGAGCTGTTTTTT
>TRBD2|TRBV11-2|NA|19|TRBJ2-3
CASSLEGGDTGGLADTQYF
TGTGCCAGCAGCTTAGAGGGGGGGGATACAGGAGGATTGGCAGATACGCAGTATTTT
>NA|TRBV12-5|NA|14|TRBJ2-1
CASGMAGPGDEQFF
TGTGCTAGTGGCATGGCGGGGCCTGGGGATGAGCAGTTCTTC
>TRBD1|TRBV4-1|once|15|TRBJ2-7
CASSHETGALGEQYF
TGCGCCAGCAGCCATGAGACAGGGGCGTTAGGGGAGCAGTACTTC